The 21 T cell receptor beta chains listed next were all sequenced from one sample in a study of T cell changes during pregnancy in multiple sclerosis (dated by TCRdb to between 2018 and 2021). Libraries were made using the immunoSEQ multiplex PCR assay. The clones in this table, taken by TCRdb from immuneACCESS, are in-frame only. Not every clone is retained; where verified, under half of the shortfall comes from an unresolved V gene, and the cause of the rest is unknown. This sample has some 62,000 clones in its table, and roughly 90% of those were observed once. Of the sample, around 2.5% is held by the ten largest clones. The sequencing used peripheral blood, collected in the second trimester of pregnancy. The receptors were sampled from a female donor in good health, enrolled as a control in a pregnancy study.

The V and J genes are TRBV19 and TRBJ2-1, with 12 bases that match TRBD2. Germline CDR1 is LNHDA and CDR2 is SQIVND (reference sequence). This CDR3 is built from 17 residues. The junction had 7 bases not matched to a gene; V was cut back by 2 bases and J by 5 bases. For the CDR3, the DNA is TGTGCCAGTAGTATACTGGCTAGCGGGGGGGGAAACAATGAGCAGTTCTTC. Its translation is CASSILASGGGNNEQFF.

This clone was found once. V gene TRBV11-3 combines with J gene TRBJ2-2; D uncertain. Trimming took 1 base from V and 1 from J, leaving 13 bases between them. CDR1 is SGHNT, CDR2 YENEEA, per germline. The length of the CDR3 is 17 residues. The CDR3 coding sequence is TGTGCCAGCAGCTTAGCTGTATCCAGGAAGAACACCGGGGAGCTGTTTTTT. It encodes CASSLAVSRKNTGELFF.

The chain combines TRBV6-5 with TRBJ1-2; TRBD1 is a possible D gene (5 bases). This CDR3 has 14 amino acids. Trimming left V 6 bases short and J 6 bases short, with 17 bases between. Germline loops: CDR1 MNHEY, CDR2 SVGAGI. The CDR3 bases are TGTGCCAGCAGACGGACGGACAAGGGGAATGGCTACACCTTC. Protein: CASRRTDKGNGYTF.

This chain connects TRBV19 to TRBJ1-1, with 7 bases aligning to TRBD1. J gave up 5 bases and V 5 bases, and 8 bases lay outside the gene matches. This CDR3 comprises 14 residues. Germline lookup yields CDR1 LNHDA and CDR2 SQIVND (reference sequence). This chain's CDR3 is CASSPPGGRTEAFF. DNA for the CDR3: TGTGCCAGTAGTCCCCCAGGGGGAAGGACTGAAGCTTTCTTT.

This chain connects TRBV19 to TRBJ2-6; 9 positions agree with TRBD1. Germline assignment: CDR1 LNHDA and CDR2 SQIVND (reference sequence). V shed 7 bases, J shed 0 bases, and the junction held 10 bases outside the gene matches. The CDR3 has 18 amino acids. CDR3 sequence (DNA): TGTGCCAGTACCTATCGACAGGGGGGCCTCTCTGGGGCCAACGTCCTGACTTTC. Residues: CASTYRQGGLSGANVLTF.

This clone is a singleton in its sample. The chain's CDR3 is CASSSRAGGLNEQFF. CDR3 DNA sequence: TGTGCCAGCAGTTCCAGGGCAGGGGGCTTGAATGAGCAGTTCTTC. The rearrangement uses TRBV6-5 and TRBJ2-1, with 8 positions matching TRBD1. The CDR3 runs 15 residues. The V gene end was trimmed by 4 bases and the J gene end by 7 bases; junction bases not matched to a gene: 9. Per the germline V gene, CDR1 is MNHEY and CDR2 is SVGAGI.

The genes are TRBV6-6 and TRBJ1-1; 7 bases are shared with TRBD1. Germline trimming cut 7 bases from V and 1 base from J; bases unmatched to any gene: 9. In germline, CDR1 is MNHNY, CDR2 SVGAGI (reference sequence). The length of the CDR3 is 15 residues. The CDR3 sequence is CASTQGGAGNTEAFF. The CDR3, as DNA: TGTGCCAGCACCCAAGGGGGCGCGGGGAACACTGAAGCTTTCTTT.

The CDR3 protein is CASSPREQSSEAFF. The CDR3 nucleotides read TGTGCCAGCTCACCAAGGGAGCAGTCATCTGAAGCTTTCTTT. This chain links TRBV18 with TRBJ1-1; no definite D call. Per the germline V gene, CDR1 is KGHSH and CDR2 is LQKENI. The CDR3 contains 14 residues. The germline V and J ends were trimmed by 2 bases and 6 bases, with 13 bases remaining between them.

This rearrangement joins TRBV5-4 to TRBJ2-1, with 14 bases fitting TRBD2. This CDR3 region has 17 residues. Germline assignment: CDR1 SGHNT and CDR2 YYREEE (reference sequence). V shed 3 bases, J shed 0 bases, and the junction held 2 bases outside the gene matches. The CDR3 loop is CASSSGTSGSSYNEQFF. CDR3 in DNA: TGTGCCAGCAGCTCCGGGACTAGCGGGAGCTCCTACAATGAGCAGTTCTTC.

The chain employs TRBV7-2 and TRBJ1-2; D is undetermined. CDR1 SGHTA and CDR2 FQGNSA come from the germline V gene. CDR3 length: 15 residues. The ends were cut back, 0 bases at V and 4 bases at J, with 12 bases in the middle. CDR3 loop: CASSLARAPLYGYTF. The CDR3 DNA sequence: TGTGCCAGCAGCTTAGCGCGGGCCCCCCTCTATGGCTACACCTTC.

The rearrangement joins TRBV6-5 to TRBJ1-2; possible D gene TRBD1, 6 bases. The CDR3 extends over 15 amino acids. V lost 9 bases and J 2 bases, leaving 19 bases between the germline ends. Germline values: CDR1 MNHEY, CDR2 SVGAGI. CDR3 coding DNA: TGTGCCAGTCGGGGGGCTTCCCTCCCGAACTATGGCTACACCTTC. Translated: CASRGASLPNYGYTF.

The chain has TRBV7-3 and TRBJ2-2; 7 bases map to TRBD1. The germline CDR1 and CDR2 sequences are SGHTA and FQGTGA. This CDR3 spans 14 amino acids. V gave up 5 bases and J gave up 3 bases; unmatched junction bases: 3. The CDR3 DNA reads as TGTGCCAGCAGCCGTGACAGGGACACCGGGGAGCTGTTTTTT. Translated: CASSRDRDTGELFF. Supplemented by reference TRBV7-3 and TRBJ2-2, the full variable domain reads GAGVSQTPSNKVTEKGKYVELRCDPISGHTALYWYRQSLGQGPEFLIYFQGTGAADDSGLPNDRFFAVRPEGSVSTLKIQRTERGDSAVYLCASSRDRDTGELFFGEGSRLTVL.

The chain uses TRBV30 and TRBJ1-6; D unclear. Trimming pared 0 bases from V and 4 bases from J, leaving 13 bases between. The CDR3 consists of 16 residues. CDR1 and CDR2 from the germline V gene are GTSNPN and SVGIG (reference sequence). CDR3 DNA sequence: TGTGCCTGGAGTGTAAGGTCGGAGTCTTATAATTCACCCCTCCACTTT. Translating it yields CAWSVRSESYNSPLHF.

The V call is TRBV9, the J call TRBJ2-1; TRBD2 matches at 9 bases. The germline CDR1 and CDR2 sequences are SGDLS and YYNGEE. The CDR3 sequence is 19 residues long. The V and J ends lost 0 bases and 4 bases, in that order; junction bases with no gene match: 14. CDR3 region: CASSVGGEAGGFLYNEQFF. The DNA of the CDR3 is TGTGCCAGCAGCGTAGGGGGGGAAGCGGGGGGATTCCTTTACAATGAGCAGTTCTTC. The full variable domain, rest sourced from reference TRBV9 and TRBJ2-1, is DSGVTQTPKHLITATGQRVTLRCSPRSGDLSVYWYQQSLDQGLQFLIQYYNGEERAKGNILERFSAQQFPDLHSELNLSSLELGDSALYFCASSVGGEAGGFLYNEQFFGPGTRLTVL.

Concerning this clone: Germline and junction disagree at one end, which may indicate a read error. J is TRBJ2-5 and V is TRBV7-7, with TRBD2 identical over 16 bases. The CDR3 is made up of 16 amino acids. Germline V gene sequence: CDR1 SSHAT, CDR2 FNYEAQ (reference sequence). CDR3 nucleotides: TGTGCTAGCAGCTCGGGGACTAGCGGGAGGGAAGAGACCCAGTACTTC. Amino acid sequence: CASSSGTSGREETQYF.

The CDR3 region has the DNA TGTGCCAGCACCCTGGCAGGTTATGGTGGCTACACCTTC. Translation: CASTLAGYGGYTF. The J gene is TRBJ1-2, the V gene TRBV6-1; D gene uncertain. The CDR3 totals 13 residues. V gave up 7 bases and J gave up 7 bases, with 16 bases separating them. Germline assignment: CDR1 MNHNS and CDR2 SASEGT.

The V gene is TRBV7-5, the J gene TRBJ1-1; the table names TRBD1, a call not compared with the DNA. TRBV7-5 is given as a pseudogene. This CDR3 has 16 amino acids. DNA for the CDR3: TGTGCCATTAGTGGGGACAGGGGCCTCATGAACACTGAAGCTTTCTTT. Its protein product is CAISGDRGLMNTEAFF.

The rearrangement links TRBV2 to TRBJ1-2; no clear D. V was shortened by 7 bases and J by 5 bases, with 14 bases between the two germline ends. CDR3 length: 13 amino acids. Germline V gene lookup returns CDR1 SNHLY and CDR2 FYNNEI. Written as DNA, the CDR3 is TGTGCCAGCAAGTCGGGTTTCGGGTATGGCTACACCTTC. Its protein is CASKSGFGYGYTF.

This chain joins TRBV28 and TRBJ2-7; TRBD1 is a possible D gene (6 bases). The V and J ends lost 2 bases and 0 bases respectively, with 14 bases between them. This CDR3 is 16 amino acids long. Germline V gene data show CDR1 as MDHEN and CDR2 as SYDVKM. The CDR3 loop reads CASSLRPDRHSYEQYF. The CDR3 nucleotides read TGTGCCAGCAGTTTACGACCCGACAGGCACTCCTACGAGCAGTACTTC.

This CDR3 is CASSGQSNYGYTF. The CDR3 nucleotides read TGCGCCAGCTCGGGACAGTCTAACTATGGCTACACCTTC. V gene TRBV5-1 combines with J gene TRBJ1-2, with 7 nucleotides matching TRBD1. Per the germline V gene, CDR1 is SGHRS and CDR2 is YFSETQ. The CDR3 totals 13 residues. After removal of 7 bases from V and 0 bases from J, the junction contained 3 bases not matched to a gene.

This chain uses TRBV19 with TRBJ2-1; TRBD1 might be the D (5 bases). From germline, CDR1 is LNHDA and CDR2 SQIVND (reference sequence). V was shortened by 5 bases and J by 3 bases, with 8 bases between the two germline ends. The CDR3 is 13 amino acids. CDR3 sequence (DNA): TGTGCCAGTAGTCCTCAGGGCTACAATGAGCAGTTCTTC. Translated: CASSPQGYNEQFF.